This T cell receptor beta chain originates from a study of blood T cell repertoires in COVID-19. Background on the study: Spain, Italy and the United States supplied samples that represented acute and convalescent COVID-19. The cDNA or gDNA used as material had been derived from T cells, B-cell-depleted T cells, or PBMCs.

Per the original data handling: It was from reference gene primer amplification that nucleated cell counts were estimated. The data were produced by immunoSEQ multiplex PCR, yet TCRdb's version contains in-frame clones alone and is incomplete. V and J calls and clone size are given by that table; D and trimming were obtained from the DNA. The data hold 250,000 or so clones, with over 75% observed a single time. From germline, CDR1 is SGHRS and CDR2 YFSETQ. V lost 4 bases to trimming and J lost 6 bases; unmatched junction nucleotides: 12. The CDR3 is 16 amino acids. Study members were between about 18 and 100 years old and lived in approximately 25 US regions.

The genes are TRBV5-1 and TRBJ1-1; TRBD1 agrees at 10 bases. Sequencing used PBMCs or T cells enriched from blood (not recorded which). The TCR comes from a woman in her forties or fifties who had recovered from COVID-19. CDR3 nucleotides: TGCGCCAGCAGCCGGGGGACAGGGGCGCGCAGCCCTGAAGCTTTCTTT. It translates to CASSRGTGARSPEAFF.